These T cell receptor beta chains were read from a single sample in a study of T cell responses to AZD1222 COVID-19 vaccine. Method: immunoSEQ multiplex PCR; TCRdb's copy keeps in-frame clones and lacks some. The sample lists roughly 150,000 clones; about 91% were seen once. The sequencing here drew on peripheral blood, taken on day 0 of AZD1222 vaccination. All receptors come from an adult in good health. Both conserved end residues are part of each CDR3. A D gene is named only where the DNA matches it firmly. Clone size appears in some rows only: once, few, many, or a class for an expanded clone.

>.|TRBJ1-2|TRBD1|TRBV28
CASSLGQGDGYTF
TGTGCCAGCAGTTTGGGGCAGGGGGATGGCTACACCTTC
>.|TRBJ1-5|.|TRBV4-1
CASSQGGWQPQHF
TGCGCCAGCAGCCAAGGGGGTTGGCAGCCCCAGCATTTT
>.|TRBJ1-5|.|TRBV19
CASKIPGSNQPQHF
TGTGCCAGTAAGATACCGGGTAGCAATCAGCCCCAGCATTTT
>.|TRBJ2-1|TRBD1|TRBV5-6
CASTRSTGVKIYNEQFF
TGTGCCAGCACCAGAAGTACAGGGGTGAAGATTTACAATGAGCAGTTCTTC
>.|TRBJ1-5|TRBD1|TRBV19
CASSIGGQDQPQHF
TGTGCCAGTAGTATAGGGGGACAGGATCAGCCCCAGCATTTT
>.|TRBJ1-5|.|TRBV6-5
CASTEWGQPQHF
TGTGCCAGCACCGAGTGGGGGCAGCCCCAGCATTTT
>.|TRBJ2-7|TRBD2|TRBV18
CASSPPGLANEQYF
TGTGCCAGCTCACCTCCGGGACTAGCAAACGAGCAGTACTTC
>.|TRBJ1-3|.|TRBV19
CASSPVVSGNTIYF
TGTGCCAGTAGCCCAGTCGTCTCTGGAAACACCATATATTTT
>.|TRBJ2-7|.|TRBV5-4
CASSLGEKYEQYF
TGTGCCAGCAGCTTGGGAGAGAAATACGAGCAGTACTTC
>.|TRBJ2-1|TRBD2|TRBV6-5
CASRAGGVKEQFF
TGTGCCAGCAGGGCGGGAGGGGTAAAGGAGCAGTTCTTC
>.|TRBJ2-2|.|TRBV28
CASSPAGTANTGELFF
TGTGCCAGCAGTCCGGCCGGGACGGCGAACACCGGGGAGCTGTTTTTT
>.|TRBJ2-2|.|TRBV7-2
CASSFGSGGYTGELFF
TGTGCCAGCAGCTTCGGTAGCGGAGGATACACCGGGGAGCTGTTTTTT
>.|TRBJ2-5|TRBD2|TRBV30
CAWTPGLAVQETQYF
TGTGCCTGGACCCCGGGACTAGCGGTCCAAGAGACCCAGTACTTC
>once|TRBJ1-2|.|TRBV4-3
CASSQDQGGGGSYGYTF
TGCGCCAGCAGCCAAGATCAAGGCGGAGGGGGAAGCTATGGCTACACCTTC